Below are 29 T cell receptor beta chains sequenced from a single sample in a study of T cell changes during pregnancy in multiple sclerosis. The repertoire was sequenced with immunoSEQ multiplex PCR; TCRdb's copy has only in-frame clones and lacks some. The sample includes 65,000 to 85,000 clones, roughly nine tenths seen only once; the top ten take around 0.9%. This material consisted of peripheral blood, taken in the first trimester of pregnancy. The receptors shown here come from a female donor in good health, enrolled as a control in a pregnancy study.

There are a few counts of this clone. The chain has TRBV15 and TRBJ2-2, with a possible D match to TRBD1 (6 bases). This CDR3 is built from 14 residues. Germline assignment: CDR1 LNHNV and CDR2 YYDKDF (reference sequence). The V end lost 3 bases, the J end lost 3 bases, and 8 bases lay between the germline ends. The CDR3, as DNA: TGTGCCACCAGCAGGGCAGGGGACACCGGGGAGCTGTTTTTT. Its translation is CATSRAGDTGELFF.

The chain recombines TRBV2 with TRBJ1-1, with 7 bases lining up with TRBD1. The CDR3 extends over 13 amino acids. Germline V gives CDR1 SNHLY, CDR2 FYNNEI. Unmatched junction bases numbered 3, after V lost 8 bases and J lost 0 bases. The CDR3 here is CASGGQMNTEAFF. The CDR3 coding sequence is TGTGCCAGCGGGGGACAGATGAACACTGAAGCTTTCTTT. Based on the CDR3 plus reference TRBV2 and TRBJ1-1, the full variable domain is EPEVTQTPSHQVTQMGQEVILRCVPISNHLYFYWYRQILGQKVEFLVSFYNNEISEKSEIFDDQFSVERPDGSNFTLKIRSTKLEDSAMYFCASGGQMNTEAFFGQGTRLTVV.

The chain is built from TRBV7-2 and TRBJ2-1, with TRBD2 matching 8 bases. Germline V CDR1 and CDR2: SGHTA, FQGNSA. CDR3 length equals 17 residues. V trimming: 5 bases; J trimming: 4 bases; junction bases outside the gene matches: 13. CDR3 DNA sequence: TGTGCCAGCAGCGCGGTCAACCCGGGACTAGTGTACAATGAGCAGTTCTTC. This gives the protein CASSAVNPGLVYNEQFF.

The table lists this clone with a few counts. CDR3 residues: CASSPPQGDTEAFF. CDR3 bases: TGCGCCAGCAGCCCCCCCCAGGGTGACACTGAAGCTTTCTTT. J is TRBJ1-1 and V is TRBV4-1; maybe TRBD1 (5 bases). CDR1 and CDR2 (germline): MGHRA, YSYEKL. The CDR3 is 14 amino acids. V lost 4 bases to trimming and J lost 3 bases, with 12 bases between them.

The CDR3 DNA follows: TGCGCCAGCAGCCAATCGGTCCACTCCGCAGGGGTTGGCACAGATACGCAGTATTTT. Residues: CASSQSVHSAGVGTDTQYF. This chain joins TRBV5-1 and TRBJ2-3; D is possibly TRBD1 (6 bases). Germline CDR1 and CDR2: SGHRS and YFSETQ. The CDR3 is made up of 19 amino acids. Trimming removed 4 bases at V and 1 base at J, with 25 bases between.

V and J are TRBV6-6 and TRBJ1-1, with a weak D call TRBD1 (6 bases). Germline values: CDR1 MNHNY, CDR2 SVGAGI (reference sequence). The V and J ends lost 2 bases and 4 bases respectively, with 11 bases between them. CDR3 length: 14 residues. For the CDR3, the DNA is TGTGCCAGCAGTTACCAGGGAGGGGGCACTGAAGCTTTCTTT. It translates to CASSYQGGGTEAFF.

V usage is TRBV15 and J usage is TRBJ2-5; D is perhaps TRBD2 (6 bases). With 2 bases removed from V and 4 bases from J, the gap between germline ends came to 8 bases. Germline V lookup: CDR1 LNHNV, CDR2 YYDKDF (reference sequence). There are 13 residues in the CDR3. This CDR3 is CATSRQGGETQYF. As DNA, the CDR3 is TGTGCCACCAGCAGACAGGGAGGAGAGACCCAGTACTTC.

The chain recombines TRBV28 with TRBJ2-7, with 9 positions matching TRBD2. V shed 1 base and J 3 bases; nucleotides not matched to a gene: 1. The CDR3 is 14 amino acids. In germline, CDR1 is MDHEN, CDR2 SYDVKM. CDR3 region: CASSLSTSGYEQYF. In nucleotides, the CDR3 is TGTGCCAGCAGTTTATCGACTAGCGGCTACGAGCAGTACTTC.

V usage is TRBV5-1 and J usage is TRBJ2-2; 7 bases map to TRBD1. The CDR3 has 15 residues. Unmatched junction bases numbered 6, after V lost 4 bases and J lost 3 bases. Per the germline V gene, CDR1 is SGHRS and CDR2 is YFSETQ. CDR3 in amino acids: CASSPGTAHTGELFF. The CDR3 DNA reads TGCGCCAGCAGCCCGGGGACAGCGCACACCGGGGAGCTGTTTTTT.

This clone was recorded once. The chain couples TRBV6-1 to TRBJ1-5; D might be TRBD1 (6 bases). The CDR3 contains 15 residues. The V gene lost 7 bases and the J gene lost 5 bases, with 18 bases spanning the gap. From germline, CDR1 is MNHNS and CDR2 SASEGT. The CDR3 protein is CASTLLWTEDQPQHF. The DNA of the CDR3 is TGTGCCAGCACCCTCCTCTGGACAGAAGATCAGCCCCAGCATTTT.

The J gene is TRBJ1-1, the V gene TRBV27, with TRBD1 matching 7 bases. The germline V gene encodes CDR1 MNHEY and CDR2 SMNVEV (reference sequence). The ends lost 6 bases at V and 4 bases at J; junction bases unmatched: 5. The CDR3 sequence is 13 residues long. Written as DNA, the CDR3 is TGTGCCAGCAGATCGACAGGGCTCACTGAAGCTTTCTTT. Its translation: CASRSTGLTEAFF.

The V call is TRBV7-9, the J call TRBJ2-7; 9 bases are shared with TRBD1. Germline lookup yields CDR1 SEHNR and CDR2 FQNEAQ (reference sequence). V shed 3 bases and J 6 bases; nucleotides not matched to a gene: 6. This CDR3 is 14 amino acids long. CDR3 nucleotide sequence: TGTGCCAGCAGCTTGGGACAGGGTGAAGGCGAGCAGTACTTC. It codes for CASSLGQGEGEQYF.

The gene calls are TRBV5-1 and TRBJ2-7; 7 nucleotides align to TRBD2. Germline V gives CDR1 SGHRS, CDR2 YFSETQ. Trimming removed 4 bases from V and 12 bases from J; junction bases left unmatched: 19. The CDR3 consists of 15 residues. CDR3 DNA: TGCGCCAGCAGCGCCACGTGGGGTAGCGGGCGGACCCCGTACTTC. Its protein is CASSATWGSGRTPYF.

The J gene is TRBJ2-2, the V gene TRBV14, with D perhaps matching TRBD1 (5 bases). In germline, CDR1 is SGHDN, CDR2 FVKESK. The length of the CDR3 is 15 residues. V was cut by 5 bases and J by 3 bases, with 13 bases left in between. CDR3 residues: CASSYRSHDTGELFF. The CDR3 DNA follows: TGTGCCAGCAGCTACAGGAGTCATGACACCGGGGAGCTGTTTTTT.

The CDR3 nucleotides are TGTGCCAGCAGCTTAGGACAGGGAGCTAGAGGCTACACCTTC. This encodes CASSLGQGARGYTF. The chain uses TRBV7-9 and TRBJ1-2; 7 nucleotides line up with TRBD1. Germline lookup yields CDR1 SEHNR and CDR2 FQNEAQ (reference sequence). The junction had 7 bases not matched to a gene; V was cut back by 1 base and J by 8 bases. The CDR3 is made up of 14 amino acids.

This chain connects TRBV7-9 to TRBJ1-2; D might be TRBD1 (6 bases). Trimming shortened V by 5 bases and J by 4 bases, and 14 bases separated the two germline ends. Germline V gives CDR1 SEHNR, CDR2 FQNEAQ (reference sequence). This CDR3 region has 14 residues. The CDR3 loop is CASSRDTLRYGYTF. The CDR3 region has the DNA TGTGCCAGCAGCCGGGACACCCTCCGCTATGGCTACACCTTC.

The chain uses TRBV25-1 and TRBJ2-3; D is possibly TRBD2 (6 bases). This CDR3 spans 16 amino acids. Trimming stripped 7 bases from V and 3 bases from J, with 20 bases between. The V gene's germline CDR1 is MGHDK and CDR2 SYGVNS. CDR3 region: CASTSLPGLGTDTQYF. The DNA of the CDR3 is TGTGCCAGCACCTCCCTGCCGGGACTGGGGACAGATACGCAGTATTTT. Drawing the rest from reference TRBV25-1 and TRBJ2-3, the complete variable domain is EADIYQTPRYLVIGTGKKITLECSQTMGHDKMYWYQQDPGMELHLIHYSYGVNSTEKGDLSSESTVSRIRTEHFPLTLESARPSHTSQYLCASTSLPGLGTDTQYFGPGTRLTVL.

The CDR3 coding sequence is TGTGCCAGCAGCTTAGTGGGTGGGGCGGAGGAGACCCAGTACTTC. Its translation: CASSLVGGAEETQYF. The V and J genes are TRBV7-2 and TRBJ2-5, with D possibly TRBD1 on 5 matching bases. Germline CDR1 and CDR2: SGHTA and FQGNSA. The CDR3 totals 15 residues. Trimming cost V 1 base and J 5 bases, with 14 bases left between them.

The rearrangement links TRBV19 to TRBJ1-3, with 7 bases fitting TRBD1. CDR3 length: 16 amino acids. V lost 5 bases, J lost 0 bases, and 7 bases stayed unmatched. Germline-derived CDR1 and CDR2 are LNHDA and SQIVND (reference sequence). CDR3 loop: CASSPRDRYSGNTIYF. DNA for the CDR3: TGTGCCAGTAGTCCCCGGGACAGATACTCTGGAAACACCATATATTTT.

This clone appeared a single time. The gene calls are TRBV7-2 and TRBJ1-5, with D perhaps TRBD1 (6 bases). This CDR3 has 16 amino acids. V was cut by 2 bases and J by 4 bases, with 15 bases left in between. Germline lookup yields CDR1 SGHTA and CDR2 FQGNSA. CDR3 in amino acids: CASSLKWQGTNQPQHF. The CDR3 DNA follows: TGTGCCAGCAGCTTAAAGTGGCAGGGGACAAATCAGCCCCAGCATTTT.

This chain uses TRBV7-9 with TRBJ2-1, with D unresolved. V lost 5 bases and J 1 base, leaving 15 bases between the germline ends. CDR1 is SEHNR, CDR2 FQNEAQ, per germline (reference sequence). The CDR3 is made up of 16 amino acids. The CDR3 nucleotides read TGTGCCAGCAGCCCTCGGGTAGCCGGTTCCTACAATGAGCAGTTCTTC. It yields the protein CASSPRVAGSYNEQFF.

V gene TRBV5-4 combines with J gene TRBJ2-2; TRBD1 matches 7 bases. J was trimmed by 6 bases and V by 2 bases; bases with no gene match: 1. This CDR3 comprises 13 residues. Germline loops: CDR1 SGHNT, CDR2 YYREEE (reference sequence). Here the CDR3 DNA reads TGTGCCAGCAGCTTAGACAGGGCCGGGGAGCTGTTTTTT. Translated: CASSLDRAGELFF.

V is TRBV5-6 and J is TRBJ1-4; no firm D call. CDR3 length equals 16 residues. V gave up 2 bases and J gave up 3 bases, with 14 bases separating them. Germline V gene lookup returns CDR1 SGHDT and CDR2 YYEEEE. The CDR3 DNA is TGTGCCAGCAGCTTTTTATCACTTTCCTCTAATGAAAAACTGTTTTTT. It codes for CASSFLSLSSNEKLFF.

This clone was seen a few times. The CDR3: CSVHKDSNTEAFF. In nucleotides, the CDR3 is TGCAGCGTCCATAAAGACAGTAACACTGAAGCTTTCTTT. This chain uses TRBV29-1 with TRBJ1-1; tentative D call: TRBD1 (5 bases). Germline V gene lookup returns CDR1 SQVTM and CDR2 ANQGSEA. With 6 bases removed from V and 2 bases from J, the gap between germline ends came to 13 bases. The CDR3 consists of 13 residues.

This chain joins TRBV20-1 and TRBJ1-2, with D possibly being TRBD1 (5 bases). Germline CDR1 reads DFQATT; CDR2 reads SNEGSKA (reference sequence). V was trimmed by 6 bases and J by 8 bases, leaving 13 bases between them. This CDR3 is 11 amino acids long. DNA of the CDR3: TGCAGTGCCTCCCTAGGGGAAGGCTACACCTTC. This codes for CSASLGEGYTF.

The CDR3 DNA is TGTGCCAGCAGCTTACGTCTTCATGAGCAGTTCTTC. This sequence encodes CASSLRLHEQFF. The chain employs TRBV11-2 and TRBJ2-1, with D unclear. CDR1 and CDR2 (germline): SGHAT, FQNNGV. Trimming cost V 2 bases and J 8 bases, with 7 bases left between them. The CDR3 totals 12 residues. The complete variable domain, with remaining parts taken from reference TRBV11-2 and TRBJ2-1, reads EAGVAQSPRYKIIEKRQSVAFWCNPISGHATLYWYQQILGQGPKLLIQFQNNGVVDDSQLPKDRFSAERLKGVDSTLKIQPAKLEDSAVYLCASSLRLHEQFFGPGTRLTVL.

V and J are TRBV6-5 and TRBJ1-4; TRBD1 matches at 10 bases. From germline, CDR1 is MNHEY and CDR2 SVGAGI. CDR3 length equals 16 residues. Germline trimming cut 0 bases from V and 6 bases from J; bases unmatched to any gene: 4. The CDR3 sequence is CASSYSGGQGYEKLFF. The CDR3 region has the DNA TGTGCCAGCAGTTACTCGGGGGGACAGGGGTATGAAAAACTGTTTTTT.

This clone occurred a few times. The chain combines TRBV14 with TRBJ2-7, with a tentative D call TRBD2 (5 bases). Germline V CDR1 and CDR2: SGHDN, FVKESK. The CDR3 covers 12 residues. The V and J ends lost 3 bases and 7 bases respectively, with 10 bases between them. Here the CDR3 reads CASSHVPGEQYF. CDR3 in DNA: TGTGCCAGCAGCCACGTACCGGGGGAGCAGTACTTC.

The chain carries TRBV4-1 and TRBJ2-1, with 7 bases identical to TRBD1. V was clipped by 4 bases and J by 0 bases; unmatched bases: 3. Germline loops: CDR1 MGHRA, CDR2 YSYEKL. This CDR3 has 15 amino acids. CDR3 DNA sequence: TGCGCCAGCAGCCGAGAGGGGGCCTCCTACAATGAGCAGTTCTTC. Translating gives CASSREGASYNEQFF.